This T cell receptor (beta chain) was obtained from a study of beta chain features in type 1 diabetes. Whole-study findings and limits: Any PCR bias toward short templates would affect both groups alike. The naive, central memory and Treg TCRB repertoires of patients appeared to be more similar to one another than those of healthy donors.

This clone has only a few counts. Antigen specificity is unknown. Sorting of CD4+ naive, central memory, regulatory and stem cell-like memory cells was performed via CD45RO/CCR7/CD25/CD127/CD95/CD27. The isolated RNA, all of it, was reverse transcribed, so expressed TCRB transcripts were what got sequenced. Repertoires were generated with immunoSEQ multiplex PCR, while TCRdb's copy carries only in-frame clones and drops some. The table shows 350,000 to 450,000 clones, with approximately 15% occurring only once. The V end lost 5 bases, the J end lost 6 bases, and 8 bases lay between the germline ends. Germline V gives CDR1 SGHTA, CDR2 FQGNSA. This CDR3 has 12 residues.

This clonotype originated in a young man in good health. The rearrangement uses TRBV7-2 and TRBJ2-1; D is undetermined. The specimen sequenced was naive CD4+ T cells from blood. DNA of the CDR3: TGTGCCAGCAGCCCAAGACCCAATGAGCAGTTCTTC. As protein: CASSPRPNEQFF.